This T cell receptor (beta chain) comes out of a study of T cell repertoires in cytomegalovirus infection. There are a few counts of this clonotype. TCRdb processed the reads anew with MiXCR; each CDR3 protein has one entry. The table lists fewer than 300,000 distinct CDR3 sequences, about 23% of them singletons. The V gene's germline CDR1 is MNHNY and CDR2 SVGAGI (reference sequence). The CDR3 consists of 14 residues. The germline V and J ends were trimmed by 0 bases and 5 bases, with 10 bases remaining between them. The TCR comes from a human donor in good health (CMV status not recorded). Some clones in this sample may be carry-over from other donors' samples. Sequenced: PBMCs. The genes are TRBV6-6 and TRBJ2-5; D call uncertain. CDR3 residues: CASSYSGPSETQYF. For the CDR3, the DNA is TGTGCCAGCAGTTACTCTGGTCCCTCGGAGACCCAGTACTTC.